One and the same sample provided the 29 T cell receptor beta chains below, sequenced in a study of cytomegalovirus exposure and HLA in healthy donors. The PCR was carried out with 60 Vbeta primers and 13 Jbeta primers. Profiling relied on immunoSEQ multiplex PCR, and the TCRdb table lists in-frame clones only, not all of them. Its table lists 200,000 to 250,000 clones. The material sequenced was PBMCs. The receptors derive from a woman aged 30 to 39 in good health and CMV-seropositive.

The CDR3 DNA reads as TGTGCCAGCAGCTTGGACGGGGGGGGGACCTACAATGAGCAGTTCTTC. Its protein product is CASSLDGGGTYNEQFF. The chain recombines TRBV5-4 with TRBJ2-1; 8 bases are shared with TRBD2. Looked up from germline, CDR1 is SGHNT and CDR2 is YYREEE (reference sequence). V gave up 0 bases and J gave up 2 bases; unmatched junction bases: 4. This CDR3 is 16 amino acids long.

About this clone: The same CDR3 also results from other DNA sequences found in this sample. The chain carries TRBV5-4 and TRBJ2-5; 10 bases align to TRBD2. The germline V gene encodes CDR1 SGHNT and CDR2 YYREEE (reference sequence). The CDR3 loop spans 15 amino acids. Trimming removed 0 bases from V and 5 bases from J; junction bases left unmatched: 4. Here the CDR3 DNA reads TGTGCCAGCAGCTTGGTGCTAGCGGGGGTTGAGACCCAGTACTTC. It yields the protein CASSLVLAGVETQYF.

The CDR3, as DNA: TGTGCCAGCAGTCCGGGTGATCAGCCCCAGCATTTT. This translates into CASSPGDQPQHF. J is TRBJ1-5 and V is TRBV28; D unresolved. The CDR3 is 12 residues long. V was shortened by 5 bases and J by 5 bases, with 7 bases between the two germline ends. Germline values: CDR1 MDHEN, CDR2 SYDVKM. The complete variable domain, with remaining parts taken from reference TRBV28 and TRBJ1-5, reads DVKVTQSSRYLVKRTGEKVFLECVQDMDHENMFWYRQDPGLGLRLIYFSYDVKMKEKGDIPEGYSVSREKKERFSLILESASTNQTSMYLCASSPGDQPQHFGDGTRLSIL.

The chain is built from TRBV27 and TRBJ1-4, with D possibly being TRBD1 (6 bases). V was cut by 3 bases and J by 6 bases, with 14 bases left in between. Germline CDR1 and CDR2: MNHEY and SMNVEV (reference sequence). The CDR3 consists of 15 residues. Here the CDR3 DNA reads TGTGCCAGCAGTTTTCAGACAGGAGATCATGAAAAACTGTTTTTT. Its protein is CASSFQTGDHEKLFF.

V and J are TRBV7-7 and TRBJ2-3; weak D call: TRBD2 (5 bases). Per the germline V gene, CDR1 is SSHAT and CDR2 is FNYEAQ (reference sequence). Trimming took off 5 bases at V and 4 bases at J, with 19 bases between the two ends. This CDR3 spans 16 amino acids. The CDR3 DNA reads TGTGCCAGCAGCCCCAGGACTGCCCCGCGGGCAGATACGCAGTATTTT. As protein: CASSPRTAPRADTQYF.

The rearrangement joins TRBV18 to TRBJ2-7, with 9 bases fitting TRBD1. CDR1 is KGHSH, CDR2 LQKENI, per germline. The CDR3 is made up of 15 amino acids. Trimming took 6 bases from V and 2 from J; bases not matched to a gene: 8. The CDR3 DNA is TGTGCCAGCTCCAGCGGACAGGGGAATCCCTACGAGCAGTACTTC. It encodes CASSSGQGNPYEQYF. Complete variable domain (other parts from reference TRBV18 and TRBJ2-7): NAGVMQNPRHLVRRRGQEARLRCSPMKGHSHVYWYRQLPEEGLKFMVYLQKENIIDESGMPKERFSAEFPKEGPSILRIQQVVRGDSAAYFCASSSGQGNPYEQYFGPGTRLTVT.

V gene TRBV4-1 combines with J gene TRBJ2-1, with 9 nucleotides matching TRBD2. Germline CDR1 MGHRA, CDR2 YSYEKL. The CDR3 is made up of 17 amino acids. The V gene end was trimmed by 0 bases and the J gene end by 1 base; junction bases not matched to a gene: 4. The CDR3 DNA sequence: TGCGCCAGCAGCCAAGAGTCTCTAGCGGGGTCCTACAATGAGCAGTTCTTC. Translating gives CASSQESLAGSYNEQFF.

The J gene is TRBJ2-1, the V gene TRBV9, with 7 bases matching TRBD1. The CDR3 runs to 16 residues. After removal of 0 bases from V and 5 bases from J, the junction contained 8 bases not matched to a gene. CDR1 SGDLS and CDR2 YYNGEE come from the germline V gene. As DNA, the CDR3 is TGTGCCAGCAGCGTAGATTCTAGGGGGCTGGACAATGAGCAGTTCTTC. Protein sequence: CASSVDSRGLDNEQFF.

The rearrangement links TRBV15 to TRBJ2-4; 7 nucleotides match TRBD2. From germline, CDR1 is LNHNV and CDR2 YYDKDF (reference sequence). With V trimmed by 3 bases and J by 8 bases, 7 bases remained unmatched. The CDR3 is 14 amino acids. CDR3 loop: CATSRLHAGDIQYF. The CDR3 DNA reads TGTGCCACCAGCAGGTTGCACGCGGGAGACATTCAGTACTTC. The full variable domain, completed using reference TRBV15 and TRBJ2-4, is DAMVIQNPRYQVTQFGKPVTLSCSQTLNHNVMYWYQQKSSQAPKLLFHYYDKDFNNEADTPDNFQSRRPNTSFCFLDIRSPGLGDTAMYLCATSRLHAGDIQYFGAGTRLSVL.

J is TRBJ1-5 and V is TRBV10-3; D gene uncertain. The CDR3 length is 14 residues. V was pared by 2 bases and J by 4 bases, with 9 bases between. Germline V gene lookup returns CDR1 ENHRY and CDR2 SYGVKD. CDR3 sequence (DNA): TGTGCCATCAGTGAGGTATCGGGGAATCAGCCCCAGCATTTT. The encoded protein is CAISEVSGNQPQHF.

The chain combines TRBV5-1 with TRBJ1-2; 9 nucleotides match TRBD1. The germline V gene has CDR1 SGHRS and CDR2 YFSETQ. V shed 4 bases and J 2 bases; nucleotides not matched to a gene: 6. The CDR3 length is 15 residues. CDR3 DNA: TGCGCCAGCAGCCCGGGACAGGGAGGCAACTATGGCTACACCTTC. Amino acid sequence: CASSPGQGGNYGYTF. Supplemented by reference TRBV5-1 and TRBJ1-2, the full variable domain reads KAGVTQTPRYLIKTRGQQVTLSCSPISGHRSVSWYQQTPGQGLQFLFEYFSETQRNKGNFPGRFSGRQFSNSRSEMNVSTLELGDSALYLCASSPGQGGNYGYTFGSGTRLTVV.

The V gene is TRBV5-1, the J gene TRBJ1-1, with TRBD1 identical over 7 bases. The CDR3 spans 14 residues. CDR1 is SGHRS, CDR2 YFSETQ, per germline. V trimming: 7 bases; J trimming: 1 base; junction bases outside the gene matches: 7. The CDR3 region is CASAPDRTNTEAFF. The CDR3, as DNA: TGCGCCAGCGCCCCGGACAGGACGAACACTGAAGCTTTCTTT.

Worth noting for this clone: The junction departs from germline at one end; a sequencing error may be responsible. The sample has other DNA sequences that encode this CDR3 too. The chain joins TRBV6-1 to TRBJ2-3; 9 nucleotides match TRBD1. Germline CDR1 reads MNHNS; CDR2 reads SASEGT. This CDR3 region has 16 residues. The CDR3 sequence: CASSEALGTGLNTQYF. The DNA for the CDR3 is TGTGCCAGCAGTGAAGCGCTAGGGACAGGGCTTAATACACAGTATTTT.

The CDR3 bases are TGTGCCTGGAGTCCCAGGAACACCGGGGAGCTGTTTTTT. Translated: CAWSPRNTGELFF. This chain joins TRBV30 and TRBJ2-2; no clear D. V lost 2 bases and J lost 1, with 5 bases in between. The CDR3 is 13 amino acids. CDR1 and CDR2 (germline): GTSNPN, SVGIG (reference sequence).

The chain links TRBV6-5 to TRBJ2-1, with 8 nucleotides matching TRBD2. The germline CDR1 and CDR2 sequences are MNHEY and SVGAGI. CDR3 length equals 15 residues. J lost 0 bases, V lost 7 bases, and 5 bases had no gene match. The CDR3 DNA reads TGTGCCAGCACTGTAGCGGGGACCTCCTACAATGAGCAGTTCTTC. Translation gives CASTVAGTSYNEQFF.

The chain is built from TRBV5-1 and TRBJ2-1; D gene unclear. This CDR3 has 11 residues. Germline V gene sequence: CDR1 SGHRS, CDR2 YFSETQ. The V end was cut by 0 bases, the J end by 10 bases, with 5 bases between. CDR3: CASSLELEQFF. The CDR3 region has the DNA TGCGCCAGCAGCTTGGAGCTGGAGCAGTTCTTC.

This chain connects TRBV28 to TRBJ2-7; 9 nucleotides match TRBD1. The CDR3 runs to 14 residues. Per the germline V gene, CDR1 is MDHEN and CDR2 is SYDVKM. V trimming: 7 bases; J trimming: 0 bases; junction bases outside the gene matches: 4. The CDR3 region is CASIRDRVSYEQYF. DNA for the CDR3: TGTGCCAGCATAAGGGACAGGGTCTCCTACGAGCAGTACTTC.

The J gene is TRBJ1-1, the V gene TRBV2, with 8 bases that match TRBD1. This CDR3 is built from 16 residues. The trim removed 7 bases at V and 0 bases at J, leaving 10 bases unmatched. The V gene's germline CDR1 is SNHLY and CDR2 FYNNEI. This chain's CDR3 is CASTRDRTFMNTEAFF. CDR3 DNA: TGTGCCAGCACCCGGGACAGGACCTTTATGAACACTGAAGCTTTCTTT.

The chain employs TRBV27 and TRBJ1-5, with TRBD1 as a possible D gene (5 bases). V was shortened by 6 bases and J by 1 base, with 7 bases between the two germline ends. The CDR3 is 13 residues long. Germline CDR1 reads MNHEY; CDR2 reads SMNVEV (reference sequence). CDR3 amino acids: CASRGVSNQPQHF. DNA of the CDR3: TGTGCCAGCAGAGGGGTAAGCAATCAGCCCCAGCATTTT.

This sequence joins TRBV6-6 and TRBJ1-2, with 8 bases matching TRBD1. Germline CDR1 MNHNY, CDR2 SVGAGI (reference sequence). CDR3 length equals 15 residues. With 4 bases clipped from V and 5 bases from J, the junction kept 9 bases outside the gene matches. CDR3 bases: TGTGCCAGCAGTTTTTCGGACAGGGAGACGTATGGCTACACCTTC. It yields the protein CASSFSDRETYGYTF.

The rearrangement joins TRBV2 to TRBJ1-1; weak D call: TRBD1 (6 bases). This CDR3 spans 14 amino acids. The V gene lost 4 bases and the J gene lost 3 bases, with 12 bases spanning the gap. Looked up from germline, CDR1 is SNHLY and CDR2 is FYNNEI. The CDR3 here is CASSGGGAHTEAFF. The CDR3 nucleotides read TGTGCCAGCAGTGGGGGGGGCGCCCACACTGAAGCTTTCTTT.

Written as DNA, the CDR3 is TGCGCCAGCAGCCCCCGGTCAGGAACGGCCAATGAGCAGTTCTTC. Translated, it gives CASSPRSGTANEQFF. The chain recombines TRBV4-1 with TRBJ2-1; no clear D gene. The germline V and J ends were trimmed by 4 bases and 6 bases, with 16 bases remaining between them. Germline V gene sequence: CDR1 MGHRA, CDR2 YSYEKL. CDR3 size: 15 residues.

In DNA form, the CDR3 reads TGTGCCAGCTCACCGACTAGCGGGAGGGGCGGTGAGCAGTTCTTC. Protein product: CASSPTSGRGGEQFF. This rearrangement joins TRBV18 to TRBJ2-1; 14 bases are a match to TRBD2. This CDR3 has 15 residues. Germline trimming cut 3 bases from V and 9 bases from J; bases unmatched to any gene: 4. Germline assignment: CDR1 KGHSH and CDR2 LQKENI. The whole variable domain, remainder taken from reference TRBV18 and TRBJ2-1, is NAGVMQNPRHLVRRRGQEARLRCSPMKGHSHVYWYRQLPEEGLKFMVYLQKENIIDESGMPKERFSAEFPKEGPSILRIQQVVRGDSAAYFCASSPTSGRGGEQFFGPGTRLTVL.

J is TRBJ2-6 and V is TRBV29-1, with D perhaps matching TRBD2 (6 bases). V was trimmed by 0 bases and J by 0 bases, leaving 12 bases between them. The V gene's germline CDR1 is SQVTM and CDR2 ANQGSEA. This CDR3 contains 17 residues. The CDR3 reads CSVEDYPEGSGANVLTF. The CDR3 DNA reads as TGCAGCGTTGAAGATTACCCGGAGGGCTCTGGGGCCAACGTCCTGACTTTC.

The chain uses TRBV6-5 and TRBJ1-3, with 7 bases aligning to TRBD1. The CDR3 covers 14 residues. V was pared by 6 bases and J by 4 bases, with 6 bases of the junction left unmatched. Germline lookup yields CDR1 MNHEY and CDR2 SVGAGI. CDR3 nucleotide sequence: TGTGCCAGCAGGTCGACAGGGCTAGGAAACACCATATATTTT. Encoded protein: CASRSTGLGNTIYF.

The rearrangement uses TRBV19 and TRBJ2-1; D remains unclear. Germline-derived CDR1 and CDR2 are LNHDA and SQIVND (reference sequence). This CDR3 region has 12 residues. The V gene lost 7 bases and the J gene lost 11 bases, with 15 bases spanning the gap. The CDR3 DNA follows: TGTGCCAGTACTCCACCCCAGGTGCAGCAGTTCTTC. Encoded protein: CASTPPQVQQFF.

The CDR3 nucleotides are TGTGCCAGCAGCTTTAGGCTAGCGGATAACACCGGGGAGCTGTTTTTT. Its protein is CASSFRLADNTGELFF. The V call is TRBV7-2, the J call TRBJ2-2; 7 bases match TRBD2. CDR1 is SGHTA and CDR2 is FQGNSA in the germline V gene. This CDR3 is 16 amino acids long. The V gene end was trimmed by 3 bases and the J gene end by 2 bases; junction bases not matched to a gene: 6.

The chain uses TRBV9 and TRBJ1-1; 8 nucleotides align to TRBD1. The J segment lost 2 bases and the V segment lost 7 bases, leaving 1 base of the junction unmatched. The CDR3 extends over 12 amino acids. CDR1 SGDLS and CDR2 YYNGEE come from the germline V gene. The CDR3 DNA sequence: TGTGCCAGCGGACAGGGAAACACTGAAGCTTTCTTT. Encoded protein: CASGQGNTEAFF.

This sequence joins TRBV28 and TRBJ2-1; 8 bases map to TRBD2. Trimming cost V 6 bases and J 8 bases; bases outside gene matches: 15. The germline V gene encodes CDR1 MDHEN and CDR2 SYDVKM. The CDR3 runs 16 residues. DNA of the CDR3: TGTGCCAGCAGCCTCCCGGGAGCGGGAGTAGTCGATGAGCAGTTCTTC. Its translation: CASSLPGAGVVDEQFF.